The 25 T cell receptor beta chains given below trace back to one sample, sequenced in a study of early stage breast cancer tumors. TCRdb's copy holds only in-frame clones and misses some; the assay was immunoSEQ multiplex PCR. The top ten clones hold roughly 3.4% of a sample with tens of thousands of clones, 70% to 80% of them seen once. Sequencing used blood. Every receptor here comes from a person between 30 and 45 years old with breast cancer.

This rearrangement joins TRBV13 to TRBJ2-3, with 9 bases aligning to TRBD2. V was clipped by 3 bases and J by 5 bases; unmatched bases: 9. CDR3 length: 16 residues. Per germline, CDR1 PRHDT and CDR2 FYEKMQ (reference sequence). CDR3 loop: CASSLRLAGPGDTQYF. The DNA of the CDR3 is TGTGCCAGCAGCTTGCGGCTAGCGGGGCCCGGAGATACGCAGTATTTT.

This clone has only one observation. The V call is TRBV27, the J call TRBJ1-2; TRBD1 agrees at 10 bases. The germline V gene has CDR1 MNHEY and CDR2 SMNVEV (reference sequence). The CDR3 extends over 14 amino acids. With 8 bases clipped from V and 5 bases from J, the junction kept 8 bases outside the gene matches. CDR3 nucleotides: TGTGCCAGCGGGCCGACAGGGGGCTTGTATGGCTACACCTTC. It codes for CASGPTGGLYGYTF.

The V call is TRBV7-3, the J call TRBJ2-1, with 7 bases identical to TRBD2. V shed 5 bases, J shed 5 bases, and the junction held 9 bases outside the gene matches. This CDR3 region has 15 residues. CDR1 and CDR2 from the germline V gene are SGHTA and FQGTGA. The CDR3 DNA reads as TGTGCCAGCAGCCGACGGGCTAGCGGTCACAATGAGCAGTTCTTC. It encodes CASSRRASGHNEQFF. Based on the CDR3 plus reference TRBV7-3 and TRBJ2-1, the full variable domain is GAGVSQTPSNKVTEKGKYVELRCDPISGHTALYWYRQSLGQGPEFLIYFQGTGAADDSGLPNDRFFAVRPEGSVSTLKIQRTERGDSAVYLCASSRRASGHNEQFFGPGTRLTVL.

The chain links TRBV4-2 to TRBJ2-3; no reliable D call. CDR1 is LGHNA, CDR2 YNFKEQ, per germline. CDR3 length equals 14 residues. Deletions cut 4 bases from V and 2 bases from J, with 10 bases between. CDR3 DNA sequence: TGTGCCAGCAGCCCCCGTAGCTCCACAGATACGCAGTATTTT. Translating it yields CASSPRSSTDTQYF.

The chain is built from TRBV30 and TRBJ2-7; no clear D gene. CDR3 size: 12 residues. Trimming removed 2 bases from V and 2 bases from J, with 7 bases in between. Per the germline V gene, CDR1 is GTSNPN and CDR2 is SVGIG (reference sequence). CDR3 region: CAWSHYPYEQYF. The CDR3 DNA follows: TGTGCCTGGAGTCACTATCCCTACGAGCAGTACTTC. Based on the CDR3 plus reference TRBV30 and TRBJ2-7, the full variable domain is SQTIHQWPATLVQPVGSPLSLECTVEGTSNPNLYWYRQAAGRGLQLLFYSVGIGQISSEVPQNLSASRPQDRQFILSSKKLLLSDSGFYLCAWSHYPYEQYFGPGTRLTVT.

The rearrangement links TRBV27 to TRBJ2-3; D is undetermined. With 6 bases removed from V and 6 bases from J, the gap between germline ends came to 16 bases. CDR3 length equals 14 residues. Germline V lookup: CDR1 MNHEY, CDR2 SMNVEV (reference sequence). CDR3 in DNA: TGTGCCAGCAGGTTGGATTCGAATTGGGATACGCAGTATTTT. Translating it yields CASRLDSNWDTQYF.

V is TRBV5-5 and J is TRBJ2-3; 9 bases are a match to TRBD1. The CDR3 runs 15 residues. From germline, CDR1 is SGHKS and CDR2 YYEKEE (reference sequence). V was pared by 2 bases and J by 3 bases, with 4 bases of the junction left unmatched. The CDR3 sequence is CASSLSDRGTDTQYF. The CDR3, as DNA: TGTGCCAGCAGCTTATCCGACAGGGGGACAGATACGCAGTATTTT. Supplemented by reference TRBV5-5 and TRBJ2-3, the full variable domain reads DAGVTQSPTHLIKTRGQQVTLRCSPISGHKSVSWYQQVLGQGPQFIFQYYEKEERGRGNFPDRFSARQFPNYSSELNVNALLLGDSALYLCASSLSDRGTDTQYFGPGTRLTVL.

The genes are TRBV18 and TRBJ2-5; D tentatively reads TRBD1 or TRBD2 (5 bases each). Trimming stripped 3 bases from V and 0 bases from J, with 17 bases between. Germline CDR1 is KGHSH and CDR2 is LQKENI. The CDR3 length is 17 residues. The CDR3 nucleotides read TGTGCCAGCTCACCTAGGGGTCCGGGGTTGTACCAAGAGACCCAGTACTTC. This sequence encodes CASSPRGPGLYQETQYF.

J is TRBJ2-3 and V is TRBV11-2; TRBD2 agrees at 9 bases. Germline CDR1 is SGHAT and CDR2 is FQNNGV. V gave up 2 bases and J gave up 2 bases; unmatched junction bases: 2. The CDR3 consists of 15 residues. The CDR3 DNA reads TGTGCCAGCAGCTTAACTAGCGGGTACACAGATACGCAGTATTTT. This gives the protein CASSLTSGYTDTQYF. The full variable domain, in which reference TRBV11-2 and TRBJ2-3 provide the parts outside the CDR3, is EAGVAQSPRYKIIEKRQSVAFWCNPISGHATLYWYQQILGQGPKLLIQFQNNGVVDDSQLPKDRFSAERLKGVDSTLKIQPAKLEDSAVYLCASSLTSGYTDTQYFGPGTRLTVL.

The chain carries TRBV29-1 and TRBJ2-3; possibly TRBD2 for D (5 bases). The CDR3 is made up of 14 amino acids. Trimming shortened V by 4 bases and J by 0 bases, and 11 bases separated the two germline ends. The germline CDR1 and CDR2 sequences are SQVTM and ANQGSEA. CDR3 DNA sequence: TGCAGCGTTGTTTGGGGAGATAGCACAGATACGCAGTATTTT. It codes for CSVVWGDSTDTQYF.

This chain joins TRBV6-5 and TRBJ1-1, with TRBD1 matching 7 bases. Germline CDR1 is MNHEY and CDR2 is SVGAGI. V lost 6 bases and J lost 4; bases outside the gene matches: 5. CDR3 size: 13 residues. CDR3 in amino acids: CASSTGVSTEAFF. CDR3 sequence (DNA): TGTGCCAGCAGCACAGGGGTGAGCACTGAAGCTTTCTTT.

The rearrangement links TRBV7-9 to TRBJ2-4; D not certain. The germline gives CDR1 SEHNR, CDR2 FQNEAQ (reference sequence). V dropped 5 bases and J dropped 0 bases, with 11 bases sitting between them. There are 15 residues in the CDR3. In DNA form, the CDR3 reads TGTGCCAGCAGCCCCAGTACCCTAGCCAAAAACATTCAGTACTTC. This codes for CASSPSTLAKNIQYF.

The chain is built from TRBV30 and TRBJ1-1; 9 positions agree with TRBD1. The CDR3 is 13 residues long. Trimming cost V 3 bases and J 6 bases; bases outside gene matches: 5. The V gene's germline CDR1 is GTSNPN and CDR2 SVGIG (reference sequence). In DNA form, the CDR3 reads TGTGCCTGGAGCGGGGACAGGGCCGCTGAAGCTTTCTTT. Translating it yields CAWSGDRAAEAFF.

As DNA, the CDR3 is TGCGCCAGCAGCTTGGTTGGGTTTGGTTCCTACGAGCAGTACTTC. The encoded protein is CASSLVGFGSYEQYF. This chain joins TRBV5-1 and TRBJ2-7; unclear D gene. The CDR3 consists of 15 residues. V was trimmed by 0 bases and J by 1 base, leaving 11 bases between them. Looked up from germline, CDR1 is SGHRS and CDR2 is YFSETQ.

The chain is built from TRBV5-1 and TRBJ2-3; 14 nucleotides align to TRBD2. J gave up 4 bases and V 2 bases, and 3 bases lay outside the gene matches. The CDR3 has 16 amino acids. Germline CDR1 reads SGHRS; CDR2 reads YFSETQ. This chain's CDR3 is CASSLEGLAGADTQYF. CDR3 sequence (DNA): TGCGCCAGCAGCTTAGAGGGACTAGCGGGAGCAGATACGCAGTATTTT.

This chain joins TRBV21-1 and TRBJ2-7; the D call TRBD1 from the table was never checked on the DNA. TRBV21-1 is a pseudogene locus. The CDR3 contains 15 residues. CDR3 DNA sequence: TGTGCCAGCAGTATCCCGGGACATCAGTCCTACGAGCAGTACTTC. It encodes CASSIPGHQSYEQYF.

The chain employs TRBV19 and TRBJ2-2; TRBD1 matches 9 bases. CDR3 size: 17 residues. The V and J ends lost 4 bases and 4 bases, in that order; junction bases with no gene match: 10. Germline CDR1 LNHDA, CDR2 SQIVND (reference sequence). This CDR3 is CASSKPQGAQSTGELFF. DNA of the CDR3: TGTGCCAGTAGTAAACCACAGGGGGCGCAGAGCACCGGGGAGCTGTTTTTT.

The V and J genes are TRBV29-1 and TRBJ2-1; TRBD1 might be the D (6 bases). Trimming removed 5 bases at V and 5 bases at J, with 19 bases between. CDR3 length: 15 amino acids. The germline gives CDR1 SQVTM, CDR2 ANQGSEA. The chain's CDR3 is CSVPYRVQPHNEQFF. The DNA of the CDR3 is TGCAGCGTTCCCTACAGGGTCCAACCGCACAATGAGCAGTTCTTC.

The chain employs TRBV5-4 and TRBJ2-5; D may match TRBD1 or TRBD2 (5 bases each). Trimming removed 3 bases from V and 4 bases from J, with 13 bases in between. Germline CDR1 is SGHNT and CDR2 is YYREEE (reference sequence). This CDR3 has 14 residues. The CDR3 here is CASSWTFGGETQYF. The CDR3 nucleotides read TGTGCCAGCAGCTGGACTTTTGGGGGAGAGACCCAGTACTTC.

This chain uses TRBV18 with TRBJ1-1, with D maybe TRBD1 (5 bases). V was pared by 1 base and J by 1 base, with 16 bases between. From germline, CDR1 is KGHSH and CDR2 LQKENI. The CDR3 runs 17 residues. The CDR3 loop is CASSPQSAGRQNTEAFF. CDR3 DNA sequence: TGTGCCAGCTCACCACAATCTGCGGGACGACAGAACACTGAAGCTTTCTTT.

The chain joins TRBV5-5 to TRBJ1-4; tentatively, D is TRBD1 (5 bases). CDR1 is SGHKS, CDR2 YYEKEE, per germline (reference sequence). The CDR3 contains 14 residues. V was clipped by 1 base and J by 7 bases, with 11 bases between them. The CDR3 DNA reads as TGTGCCAGCAGCTTGCCAGGGTTCATTGAAAAACTGTTTTTT. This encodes CASSLPGFIEKLFF. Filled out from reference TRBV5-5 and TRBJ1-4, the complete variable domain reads DAGVTQSPTHLIKTRGQQVTLRCSPISGHKSVSWYQQVLGQGPQFIFQYYEKEERGRGNFPDRFSARQFPNYSSELNVNALLLGDSALYLCASSLPGFIEKLFFGSGTQLSVL.

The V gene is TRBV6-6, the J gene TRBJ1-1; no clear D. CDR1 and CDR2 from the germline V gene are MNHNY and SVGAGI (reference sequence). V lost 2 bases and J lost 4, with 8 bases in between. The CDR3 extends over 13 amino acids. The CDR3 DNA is TGTGCCAGCAGTTACAGGGTTGGCACTGAAGCTTTCTTT. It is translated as CASSYRVGTEAFF.

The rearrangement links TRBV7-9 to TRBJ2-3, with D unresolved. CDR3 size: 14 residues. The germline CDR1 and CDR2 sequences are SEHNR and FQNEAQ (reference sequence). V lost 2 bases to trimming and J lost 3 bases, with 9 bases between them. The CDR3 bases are TGTGCCAGCAGCTTATACGAAAAGACAGATACGCAGTATTTT. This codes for CASSLYEKTDTQYF.

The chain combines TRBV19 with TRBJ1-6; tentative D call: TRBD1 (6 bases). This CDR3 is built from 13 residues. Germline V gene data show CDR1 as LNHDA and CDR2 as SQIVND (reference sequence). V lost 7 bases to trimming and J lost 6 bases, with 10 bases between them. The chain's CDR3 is CASKRDTNSPLHF. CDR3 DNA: TGTGCCAGTAAGAGGGACACTAATTCACCCCTCCACTTT.

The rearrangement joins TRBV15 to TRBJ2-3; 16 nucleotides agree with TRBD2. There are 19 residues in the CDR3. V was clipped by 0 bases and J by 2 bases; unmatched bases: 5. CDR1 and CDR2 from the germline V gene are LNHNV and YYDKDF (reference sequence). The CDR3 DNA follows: TGTGCCACCAGCAGAGATGGGACTAGCGGGAGGGCATTCACAGATACGCAGTATTTT. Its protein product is CATSRDGTSGRAFTDTQYF.